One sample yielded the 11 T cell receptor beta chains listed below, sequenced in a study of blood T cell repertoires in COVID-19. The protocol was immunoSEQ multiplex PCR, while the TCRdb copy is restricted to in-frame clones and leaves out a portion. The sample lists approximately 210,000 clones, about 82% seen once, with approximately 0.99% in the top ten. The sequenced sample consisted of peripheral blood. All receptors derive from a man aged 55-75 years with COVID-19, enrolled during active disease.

CDR3 sequence: CASSLAEVLATDTQYF. CDR3 sequence (DNA): TGCGCCAGCAGCTTGGCCGAAGTATTAGCCACAGATACGCAGTATTTT. This chain joins TRBV5-1 and TRBJ2-3, with no clear D. The V gene's germline CDR1 is SGHRS and CDR2 YFSETQ. Trimming left V 0 bases short and J 2 bases short, with 13 bases between. The CDR3 has 16 amino acids. The whole variable domain, remainder taken from reference TRBV5-1 and TRBJ2-3, is KAGVTQTPRYLIKTRGQQVTLSCSPISGHRSVSWYQQTPGQGLQFLFEYFSETQRNKGNFPGRFSGRQFSNSRSEMNVSTLELGDSALYLCASSLAEVLATDTQYFGPGTRLTVL.

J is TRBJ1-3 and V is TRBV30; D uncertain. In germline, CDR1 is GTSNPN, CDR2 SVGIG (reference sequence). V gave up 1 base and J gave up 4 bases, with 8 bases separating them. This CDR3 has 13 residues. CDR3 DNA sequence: TGTGCCTGGAGTGCCCAGAGGGGAAACACCATATATTTT. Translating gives CAWSAQRGNTIYF. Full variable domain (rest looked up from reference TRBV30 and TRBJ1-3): SQTIHQWPATLVQPVGSPLSLECTVEGTSNPNLYWYRQAAGRGLQLLFYSVGIGQISSEVPQNLSASRPQDRQFILSSKKLLLSDSGFYLCAWSAQRGNTIYFGEGSWLTVV.

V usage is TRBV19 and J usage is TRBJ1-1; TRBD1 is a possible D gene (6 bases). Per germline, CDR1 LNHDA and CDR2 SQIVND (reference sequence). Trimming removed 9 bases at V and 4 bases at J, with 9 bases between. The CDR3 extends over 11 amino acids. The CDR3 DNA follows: TGTGCCAGCACAGGGTTCACTGAAGCTTTCTTT. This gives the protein CASTGFTEAFF.

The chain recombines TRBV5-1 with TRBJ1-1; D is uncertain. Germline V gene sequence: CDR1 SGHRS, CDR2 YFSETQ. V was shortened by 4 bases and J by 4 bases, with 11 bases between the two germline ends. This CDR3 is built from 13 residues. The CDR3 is CASSLEGGTEAFF. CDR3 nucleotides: TGCGCCAGCAGCCTGGAGGGAGGCACTGAAGCTTTCTTT.

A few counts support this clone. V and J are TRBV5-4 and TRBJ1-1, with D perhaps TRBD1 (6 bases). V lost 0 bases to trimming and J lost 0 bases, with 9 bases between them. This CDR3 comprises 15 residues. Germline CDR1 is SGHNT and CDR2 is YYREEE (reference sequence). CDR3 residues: CASSLAGQLNTEAFF. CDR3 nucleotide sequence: TGTGCCAGCAGCTTGGCAGGACAGCTGAACACTGAAGCTTTCTTT.

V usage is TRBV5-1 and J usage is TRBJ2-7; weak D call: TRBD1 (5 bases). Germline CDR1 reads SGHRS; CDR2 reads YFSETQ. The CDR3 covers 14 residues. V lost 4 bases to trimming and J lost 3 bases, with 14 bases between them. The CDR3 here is CASSVSRVGYEQYF. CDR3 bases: TGCGCCAGCAGCGTTTCCAGGGTGGGCTACGAGCAGTACTTC. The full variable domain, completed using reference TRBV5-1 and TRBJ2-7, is KAGVTQTPRYLIKTRGQQVTLSCSPISGHRSVSWYQQTPGQGLQFLFEYFSETQRNKGNFPGRFSGRQFSNSRSEMNVSTLELGDSALYLCASSVSRVGYEQYFGPGTRLTVT.

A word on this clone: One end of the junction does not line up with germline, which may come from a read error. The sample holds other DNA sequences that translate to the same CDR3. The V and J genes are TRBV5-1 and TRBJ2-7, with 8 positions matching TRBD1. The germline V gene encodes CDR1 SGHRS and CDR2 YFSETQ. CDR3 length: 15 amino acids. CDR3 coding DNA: TGCGCTAGCAGCCGGGATCGACAGGGGACGTACGAGCAGTACTTC. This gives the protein CASSRDRQGTYEQYF.

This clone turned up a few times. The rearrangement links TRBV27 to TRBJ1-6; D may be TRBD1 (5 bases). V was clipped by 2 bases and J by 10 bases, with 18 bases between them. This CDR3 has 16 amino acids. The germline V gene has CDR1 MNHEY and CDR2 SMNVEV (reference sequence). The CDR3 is CASSLRTQGWGSPLHF. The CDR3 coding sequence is TGTGCCAGCAGTTTAAGGACCCAGGGTTGGGGATCACCCCTCCACTTT.

CDR3 protein: CASSPGLARKFF. In nucleotides, the CDR3 is TGTGCCAGCAGCCCCGGACTAGCGCGCAAGTTCTTC. The chain recombines TRBV2 with TRBJ2-1; 9 bases are shared with TRBD2. This CDR3 comprises 12 residues. Germline-derived CDR1 and CDR2 are SNHLY and FYNNEI. Trimming cost V 6 bases and J 14 bases; bases outside gene matches: 8. Full variable domain (outside the CDR3, taken from reference TRBV2 and TRBJ2-1): EPEVTQTPSHQVTQMGQEVILRCVPISNHLYFYWYRQILGQKVEFLVSFYNNEISEKSEIFDDQFSVERPDGSNFTLKIRSTKLEDSAMYFCASSPGLARKFFGPGTRLTVL.

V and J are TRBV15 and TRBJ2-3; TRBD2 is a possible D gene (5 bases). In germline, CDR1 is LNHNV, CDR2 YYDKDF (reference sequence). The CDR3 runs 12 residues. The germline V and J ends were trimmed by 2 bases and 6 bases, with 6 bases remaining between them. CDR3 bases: TGTGCCACCAGCAGACCGGGGGATACGCAGTATTTT. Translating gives CATSRPGDTQYF.

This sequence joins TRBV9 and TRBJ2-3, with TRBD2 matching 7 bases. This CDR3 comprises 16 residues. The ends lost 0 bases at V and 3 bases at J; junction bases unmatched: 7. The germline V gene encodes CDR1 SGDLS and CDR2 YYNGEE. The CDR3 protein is CASSVGLAASTDTQYF. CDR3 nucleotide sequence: TGTGCCAGCAGCGTAGGACTAGCTGCAAGTACAGATACGCAGTATTTT.